This entry is about one TCR beta chain. What it binds is unknown. The TCR beta cDNA libraries carried unique molecular identifiers. Between about 1 and 11 million T cells gave rise to some 470,000 cDNA molecules. Each CDR3 protein is one row after TCRdb ran MiXCR on the PCR reads. Altogether approximately 460,000 distinct CDR3 sequences are present, less than 45% being singletons, with the ten largest covering 12%. This specimen belongs to a study of post-analysis software for immune sequencing data. Overall study results and limits: Diversity measured as normalized Chao1 was significantly lower in multiple sclerosis patients than in controls. By F measure, strong co-clustering occurred among samples prepared in the same batch.

The clonotype originates from a girl aged 10 to 17 with multiple sclerosis. Sequencing was carried out using blood.

The CDR3 region has the DNA TGTGCCAGCACCCTTCTCGGGTTAAAGCGGGATCGCACAGATACGCAGTATTTT. Protein product: CASTLLGLKRDRTDTQYF. V usage is TRBV28 and J usage is TRBJ2-3, with TRBD2 matching 7 bases. V lost 7 bases, J lost 1 base, and 17 bases stayed unmatched. CDR3 length: 18 residues. CDR1 is MDHEN and CDR2 is SYDVKM in the germline V gene.